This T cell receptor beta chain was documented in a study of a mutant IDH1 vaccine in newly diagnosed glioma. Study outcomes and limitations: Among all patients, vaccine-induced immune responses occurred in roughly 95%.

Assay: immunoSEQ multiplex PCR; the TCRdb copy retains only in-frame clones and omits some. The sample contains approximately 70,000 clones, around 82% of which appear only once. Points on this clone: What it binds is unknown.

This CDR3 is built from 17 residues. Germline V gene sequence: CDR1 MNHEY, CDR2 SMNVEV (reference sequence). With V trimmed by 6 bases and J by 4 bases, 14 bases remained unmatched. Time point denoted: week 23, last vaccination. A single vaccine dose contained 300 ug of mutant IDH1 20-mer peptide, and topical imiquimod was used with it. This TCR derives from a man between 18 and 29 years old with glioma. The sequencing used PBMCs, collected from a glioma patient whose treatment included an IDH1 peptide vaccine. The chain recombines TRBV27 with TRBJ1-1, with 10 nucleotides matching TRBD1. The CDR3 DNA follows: TGTGCCAGCAGCCCCCACCCCCGACAGGGGGCGGGCACTGAAGCTTTCTTT. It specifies CASSPHPRQGAGTEAFF.